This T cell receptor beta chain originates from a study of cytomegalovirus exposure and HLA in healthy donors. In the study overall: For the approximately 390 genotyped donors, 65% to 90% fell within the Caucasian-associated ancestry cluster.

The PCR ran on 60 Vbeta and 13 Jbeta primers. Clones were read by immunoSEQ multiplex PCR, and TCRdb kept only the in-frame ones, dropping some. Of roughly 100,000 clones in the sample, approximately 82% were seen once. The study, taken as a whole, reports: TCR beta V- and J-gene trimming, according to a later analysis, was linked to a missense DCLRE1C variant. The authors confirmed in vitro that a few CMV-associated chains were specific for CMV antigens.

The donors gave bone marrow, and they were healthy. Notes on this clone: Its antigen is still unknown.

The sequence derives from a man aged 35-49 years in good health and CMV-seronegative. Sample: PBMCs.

DNA of the CDR3: TGTGCCAGCAGCTTGGGTGGCAGGTTCTACGAGCAGTACTTC. Translation gives CASSLGGRFYEQYF. The chain employs TRBV5-8 and TRBJ2-7; D remains ambiguous. CDR1 and CDR2 from the germline V gene are SGHTS and YDEGEE. CDR3 size: 14 residues. Between the trimmed V and J ends, which lost 0 bases and 3 bases, there was a span of 10 bases.